This passage covers 17 T cell receptor beta chains from one sample sequenced in a study of T cells in Graves' hyperthyroidism and ophthalmopathy. The source material, RNA transcripts, was used to amplify TCR beta CDR3 regions. The TCR CDR3 was amplified in a first-round RT-PCR using the HTBI primer set. Each CDR3 protein is one row after TCRdb ran MiXCR on the multiplex PCR reads. The table lists about 760,000 distinct CDR3 sequences, over 35% of them singletons. Specimen: blood. The source is a middle-aged woman with Graves' hyperthyroidism.

This clonotype was observed at least ten times. The chain employs TRBV4-3 and TRBJ1-6; D unresolved. The CDR3 consists of 14 residues. V shed 0 bases and J shed 10 bases, with 10 bases lying between them. The germline V gene has CDR1 LGHNA and CDR2 YSLEER. The CDR3 region has the DNA TGCGCCAGCAGCCAAGAGGAGACCCTATCACCCCTCCACTTT. This codes for CASSQEETLSPLHF.

In this sample, this clonotype turned up a few times. This chain connects TRBV19 to TRBJ1-5; 9 positions match TRBD1. The V segment lost 2 bases and the J segment 4 bases; nucleotides outside the gene matches: 3. In germline, CDR1 is LNHDA, CDR2 SQIVND (reference sequence). The CDR3 is 15 amino acids. The CDR3 here is CASSITGQGNQPQHF. For the CDR3, the DNA is TGTGCCAGTAGTATAACTGGACAGGGGAATCAGCCCCAGCATTTT.

This clonotype was recorded only once. The rearrangement joins TRBV25-1 to TRBJ1-3, with D perhaps matching TRBD1 (5 bases). The CDR3 length is 14 residues. Deletions cut 9 bases from V and 2 bases from J, with 14 bases between. Germline CDR1 and CDR2: MGHDK and SYGVNS. The CDR3 here is CASPTGRTGNTIYF. The CDR3 DNA reads as TGTGCCAGTCCTACGGGACGGACTGGAAACACCATATATTTT.

The rearrangement links TRBV30 to TRBJ1-2, with D unresolved. V was pared by 0 bases and J by 4 bases, with 6 bases between. The V gene's germline CDR1 is GTSNPN and CDR2 SVGIG (reference sequence). The CDR3 contains 12 residues. Written as DNA, the CDR3 is TGTGCCTGGAGTGTACAAAGCTATGGCTACACCTTC. Amino acid sequence: CAWSVQSYGYTF.

The sample holds many counts of this clonotype. The gene calls are TRBV5-1 and TRBJ1-2, with a tentative D call TRBD1 (5 bases). V was cut by 0 bases and J by 9 bases, with 9 bases left in between. The CDR3 consists of 12 residues. Germline CDR1 reads SGHRS; CDR2 reads YFSETQ. CDR3 in amino acids: CASSLGGDRYTF. CDR3 nucleotides: TGCGCCAGCAGCTTGGGGGGCGATCGCTACACCTTC.

This clonotype was recorded at least ten times. This rearrangement joins TRBV7-2 to TRBJ2-7, with 10 bases that match TRBD1. Germline loops: CDR1 SGHTA, CDR2 FQGNSA. The CDR3 spans 17 residues. V was pared by 5 bases and J by 5 bases, with 15 bases of the junction left unmatched. For the CDR3, the DNA is TGTGCCAGCAGCCCCCTGGGGTTGGGACAGGGGTTTGACGAGCAGTACTTC. This translates into CASSPLGLGQGFDEQYF.

This sequence joins TRBV19 and TRBJ2-2, with 8 bases aligning to TRBD1. With V trimmed by 5 bases and J by 8 bases, 16 bases remained unmatched. The CDR3 spans 17 residues. In germline, CDR1 is LNHDA, CDR2 SQIVND (reference sequence). The CDR3 DNA sequence: TGTGCCAGTAGTCCCAGGACAGGGCCAGGGGGAGTTGGGGAGCTGTTTTTT. It is translated as CASSPRTGPGGVGELFF.

As to this clonotype: This may be a read error, as it is one base from a much larger clone. The chain links TRBV3-1 to TRBJ1-5, with D hard to call. The CDR3 spans 13 residues. Between the trimmed V and J ends, which lost 2 bases and 2 bases, there was a span of 4 bases. CDR1 and CDR2 from the germline V gene are LGHDT and YNNKEL (reference sequence). CDR3 sequence: CASSQLGNQPQHF. In DNA form, the CDR3 reads TGTGCCAGCAGCCAACTGGGCAATCAGCCCCAGCATTTT.

Ten or more counts support this clonotype. V gene TRBV19 combines with J gene TRBJ1-1; weak D call: TRBD1 (6 bases). The V gene's germline CDR1 is LNHDA and CDR2 SQIVND (reference sequence). This CDR3 is 16 amino acids long. Trimming pared 3 bases from V and 0 bases from J, leaving 14 bases between. CDR3 residues: CASSIRGRGLNTEAFF. CDR3 DNA: TGTGCCAGTAGTATCCGGGGCAGGGGATTGAACACTGAAGCTTTCTTT. Combining the CDR3 with reference TRBV19 and TRBJ1-1 gives the whole variable domain DGGITQSPKYLFRKEGQNVTLSCEQNLNHDAMYWYRQDPGQGLRLIYYSQIVNDFQKGDIAEGYSVSREKKESFPLTVTSAQKNPTAFYLCASSIRGRGLNTEAFFGQGTRLTVV.

This clonotype was seen once. A read error may account for a junction end that differs from germline. This chain uses TRBV20-1 with TRBJ2-2; TRBD1 or TRBD2 may be the D gene (6 bases each). The germline CDR1 and CDR2 sequences are DFQATT and SNEGSKA (reference sequence). The CDR3 runs 13 residues. CDR3 sequence reads: CSAPGQPGGELVF. The CDR3 DNA reads TGCAGTGCCCCGGGACAACCGGGCGGGGAGCTGGTTTTT.

Worth noting for this clonotype: A much larger clone lies a single base off, so this may be a read error. The CDR3 DNA is TGCAGTGCAATCGCGGGATCGGTCAATCAGCCCCAGCATTTT. Protein product: CSAIAGSVNQPQHF. The chain joins TRBV20-1 to TRBJ1-5; D gene uncertain. This CDR3 spans 14 amino acids. Germline V gene sequence: CDR1 DFQATT, CDR2 SNEGSKA (reference sequence). The V gene lost 6 bases and the J gene lost 3 bases, with 15 bases spanning the gap.

Notes on this clonotype: A read error may explain this, as a much larger clone is one base away. CDR3 protein: CAISPDRTYEQYF. The CDR3 DNA sequence: TGTGCCATCAGTCCGGACAGAACCTACGAGCAGTACTTC. The chain recombines TRBV10-3 with TRBJ2-7; possibly TRBD1 for D (6 bases). V was clipped by 5 bases and J by 2 bases, with 10 bases between them. Germline loops: CDR1 ENHRY, CDR2 SYGVKD. The CDR3 runs to 13 residues.

J is TRBJ1-2 and V is TRBV29-1; D not certain. CDR1 and CDR2 (germline): SQVTM, ANQGSEA. The V and J ends lost 1 base and 7 bases respectively, with 13 bases between them. This CDR3 is built from 13 residues. CDR3 sequence (DNA): TGCAGCGTTGAAGGAGACTTCTATGGTGGCTACACCTTC. It translates to CSVEGDFYGGYTF.

J is TRBJ2-5 and V is TRBV2; the match to TRBD2 covers 12 bases. Germline V gene lookup returns CDR1 SNHLY and CDR2 FYNNEI. This CDR3 has 14 amino acids. The ends lost 7 bases at V and 4 bases at J; junction bases unmatched: 4. CDR3 in DNA: TGTGCCAGCACTAGCGGGGGGGCCCGAGAGACCCAGTACTTC. Translating it yields CASTSGGARETQYF.

The sample holds many counts of this clonotype. This chain links TRBV7-2 with TRBJ1-6, with D tentatively TRBD1 (5 bases). V lost 0 bases and J 10 bases, leaving 7 bases between the germline ends. Germline V gene data show CDR1 as SGHTA and CDR2 as FQGNSA. The CDR3 spans 13 residues. The chain's CDR3 is CASSLARGSPLHF. The CDR3 bases are TGTGCCAGCAGCTTAGCGAGGGGCTCACCCCTCCACTTT.

This clonotype came up many times. The J gene is TRBJ1-6, the V gene TRBV19; a weak D match, TRBD1 (5 bases). V lost 3 bases and J 9 bases, leaving 12 bases between the germline ends. This CDR3 region has 14 residues. Germline V gene lookup returns CDR1 LNHDA and CDR2 SQIVND (reference sequence). The CDR3 loop reads CASSIGRAGSPLHF. The CDR3 DNA sequence: TGTGCCAGTAGTATCGGCAGGGCCGGTTCACCCCTCCACTTT.

The chain recombines TRBV18 with TRBJ1-1, with D possibly TRBD1 on 5 matching bases. This CDR3 has 15 residues. Trimming removed 0 bases from V and 3 bases from J, with 11 bases in between. Germline-derived CDR1 and CDR2 are KGHSH and LQKENI. The CDR3 nucleotides are TGTGCCAGCTCACCACCCGTTGGGGCGGACACTGAAGCTTTCTTT. It yields the protein CASSPPVGADTEAFF. Combining the CDR3 with reference TRBV18 and TRBJ1-1 gives the whole variable domain NAGVMQNPRHLVRRRGQEARLRCSPMKGHSHVYWYRQLPEEGLKFMVYLQKENIIDESGMPKERFSAEFPKEGPSILRIQQVVRGDSAAYFCASSPPVGADTEAFFGQGTRLTVV.